This entry lists 25 T cell receptor beta chains sequenced from one sample in a study of long-term antiretroviral therapy in people with HIV. Researchers ran immunoSEQ v3.0 at survey level. Sequencing was performed with immunoSEQ multiplex PCR; in TCRdb, only in-frame clones are kept and a portion is missing. The table lists tens of thousands of clones, about 80% of them singletons. The sequences come from unsorted PBMCs, collected 0.6 years after starting antiretroviral therapy. Receptors originate from a man aged 18 to 35 with HIV.

The V gene is TRBV19, the J gene TRBJ2-7; D is perhaps TRBD1 or TRBD2 (5 bases each). The CDR3 loop spans 15 amino acids. V lost 4 bases, J lost 5 bases, and 18 bases lay in between. CDR1 LNHDA and CDR2 SQIVND come from the germline V gene (reference sequence). The CDR3 region is CASSTGRGAGNEQYF. For the CDR3, the DNA is TGTGCCAGTAGTACAGGACGAGGGGCCGGAAACGAGCAGTACTTC.

This clone has only one observation. The chain combines TRBV5-5 with TRBJ2-1, with D hard to call. Germline CDR1 SGHKS, CDR2 YYEKEE (reference sequence). V was trimmed by 7 bases and J by 5 bases, leaving 16 bases between them. The CDR3 extends over 14 amino acids. The DNA for the CDR3 is TGTGCCAGCCACCTTCAAGCGTCTCACAATGAGCAGTTCTTC. Encoded protein: CASHLQASHNEQFF.

The rearrangement links TRBV4-1 to TRBJ2-7, with TRBD2 matching 8 bases. The CDR3 is 15 amino acids. The V and J ends lost 2 bases and 2 bases, in that order; junction bases with no gene match: 5. The germline CDR1 and CDR2 sequences are MGHRA and YSYEKL. CDR3 DNA sequence: TGCGCCAGCAGCCAACCGGGGGGGGCACCCTACGAGCAGTACTTC. This gives the protein CASSQPGGAPYEQYF.

This rearrangement joins TRBV19 to TRBJ1-1, with TRBD1 as a possible D gene (5 bases). The V end lost 6 bases, the J end lost 0 bases, and 8 bases lay between the germline ends. Per the germline V gene, CDR1 is LNHDA and CDR2 is SQIVND (reference sequence). The CDR3 loop spans 13 amino acids. The CDR3 nucleotides are TGTGCCAGTAGCGCGACAGTGAACACTGAAGCTTTCTTT. This encodes CASSATVNTEAFF.

V is TRBV28 and J is TRBJ1-1; weak D call: TRBD1 (6 bases). Germline V CDR1 and CDR2: MDHEN, SYDVKM. V lost 5 bases and J lost 3, with 13 bases in between. This CDR3 is built from 14 residues. CDR3 residues: CASSVQGIDTEAFF. As DNA, the CDR3 is TGTGCCAGCAGTGTCCAGGGGATTGACACTGAAGCTTTCTTT.

This clone was observed a handful of times. The CDR3 nucleotides read TGTGCCAGCAGCTTCAGGGAATCCGACTATGGCTACACCTTC. It encodes CASSFRESDYGYTF. V and J are TRBV7-2 and TRBJ1-2, with D maybe TRBD1 (5 bases). V was cut by 3 bases and J by 3 bases, with 11 bases left in between. Germline CDR1 reads SGHTA; CDR2 reads FQGNSA. The CDR3 consists of 14 residues.

The V and J genes are TRBV10-2 and TRBJ2-7; tentatively, D is TRBD1 (6 bases). With 6 bases removed from V and 2 bases from J, the gap between germline ends came to 8 bases. Germline values: CDR1 WSHSY, CDR2 SAAADI. The CDR3 loop spans 12 amino acids. The CDR3: CASSGQTYEQYF. The CDR3 region has the DNA TGCGCCAGCAGCGGACAGACCTACGAGCAGTACTTC.

The V gene is TRBV29-1, the J gene TRBJ1-1; a possible D gene is TRBD1 (6 bases). The V gene lost 6 bases and the J gene lost 10 bases, with 27 bases spanning the gap. CDR1 and CDR2 (germline): SQVTM, ANQGSEA. The CDR3 spans 15 residues. The CDR3 protein is CSVQRLNRDLSGAFF. The CDR3 DNA is TGCAGCGTGCAACGACTGAACAGGGATTTGTCGGGAGCTTTCTTT.

This clone was seen only once. V gene TRBV4-3 combines with J gene TRBJ2-7; D is unclear. The V end lost 0 bases, the J end lost 0 bases, and 6 bases lay between the germline ends. CDR3 length: 14 residues. The germline V gene has CDR1 LGHNA and CDR2 YSLEER. The CDR3 sequence: CASSQDGSSYEQYF. The CDR3 region has the DNA TGCGCCAGCAGCCAAGATGGCAGCTCCTACGAGCAGTACTTC.

This chain links TRBV15 with TRBJ1-4, with 7 bases fitting TRBD1. The CDR3 contains 17 residues. Per germline, CDR1 LNHNV and CDR2 YYDKDF (reference sequence). V shed 5 bases and J 0 bases; nucleotides not matched to a gene: 9. The CDR3 DNA reads as TGTGCCACCAGCCCCGGACAGGCTAGTGCAACTAATGAAAAACTGTTTTTT. Residues: CATSPGQASATNEKLFF.

The gene calls are TRBV18 and TRBJ2-7, with D possibly TRBD1 on 6 matching bases. Germline V gives CDR1 KGHSH, CDR2 LQKENI. V gave up 4 bases and J gave up 2 bases, with 15 bases separating them. The CDR3 sequence is 15 residues long. Here the CDR3 DNA reads TGTGCCAGCTCACTTACGGTGGGGGCCGCCTACGAGCAGTACTTC. This gives the protein CASSLTVGAAYEQYF. Full variable domain (outside the CDR3, taken from reference TRBV18 and TRBJ2-7): NAGVMQNPRHLVRRRGQEARLRCSPMKGHSHVYWYRQLPEEGLKFMVYLQKENIIDESGMPKERFSAEFPKEGPSILRIQQVVRGDSAAYFCASSLTVGAAYEQYFGPGTRLTVT.

V is TRBV7-2 and J is TRBJ2-3, with a possible D match to TRBD1 (5 bases). The V gene lost 5 bases and the J gene lost 1 base, with 13 bases spanning the gap. The CDR3 covers 15 residues. Germline CDR1 SGHTA, CDR2 FQGNSA. The CDR3 bases are TGTGCCAGCAGCATTGACAGTGGTGGCACAGATACGCAGTATTTT. Protein product: CASSIDSGGTDTQYF.

This chain connects TRBV6-5 to TRBJ2-1, with 8 bases matching TRBD2. V trimming: 4 bases; J trimming: 6 bases; junction bases outside the gene matches: 2. From germline, CDR1 is MNHEY and CDR2 SVGAGI. This CDR3 comprises 13 residues. CDR3 protein: CASSLGLVNEQFF. CDR3 sequence (DNA): TGTGCCAGCAGTTTGGGACTAGTCAATGAGCAGTTCTTC.

This clone was seen once. J is TRBJ2-6 and V is TRBV10-2, with D uncertain. The germline V gene encodes CDR1 WSHSY and CDR2 SAAADI. The V and J ends lost 2 bases and 0 bases respectively, with 5 bases between them. The CDR3 consists of 15 residues. The CDR3: CASSEIDSGANVLTF. In nucleotides, the CDR3 is TGCGCCAGCAGTGAGATCGACTCTGGGGCCAACGTCCTGACTTTC.

The rearrangement uses TRBV6-5 and TRBJ2-7, with 10 bases lining up with TRBD1. The CDR3 runs 15 residues. J lost 5 bases, V lost 7 bases, and 11 bases had no gene match. Germline V CDR1 and CDR2: MNHEY, SVGAGI. This CDR3 is CASNTYRDRGHEQYF. The CDR3 nucleotides read TGTGCCAGCAACACCTACCGGGACAGGGGCCACGAGCAGTACTTC.

The chain links TRBV6-1 to TRBJ1-1; D not certain. V was clipped by 11 bases and J by 4 bases, with 17 bases between them. Germline-derived CDR1 and CDR2 are MNHNS and SASEGT. The CDR3 loop spans 13 amino acids. The CDR3 nucleotides read TGTGCCGCTAAGATGGGTATGGGCACTGAAGCTTTCTTT. Protein: CAAKMGMGTEAFF.

This chain joins TRBV7-9 and TRBJ2-1; the D is unclear. The V and J ends lost 1 base and 4 bases respectively, with 11 bases between them. Germline lookup yields CDR1 SEHNR and CDR2 FQNEAQ (reference sequence). CDR3 length: 15 residues. CDR3 sequence reads: CASSLVGVEYNEQFF. The CDR3 region has the DNA TGTGCCAGCAGCTTAGTGGGCGTGGAGTACAATGAGCAGTTCTTC.

This clone has just one count. The chain couples TRBV5-6 to TRBJ1-1, with D maybe TRBD1 (5 bases). Deletions cut 1 base from V and 3 bases from J, with 10 bases between. Germline CDR1 and CDR2: SGHDT and YYEEEE. CDR3 size: 14 residues. The CDR3 region has the DNA TGTGCCAGCAGCTTGCCCCTGGGGGACACTGAAGCTTTCTTT. This codes for CASSLPLGDTEAFF.

This clone has just one count. The V gene is TRBV13, the J gene TRBJ1-1; D ambiguous. Between the trimmed V and J ends, which lost 5 bases and 6 bases, there was a span of 13 bases. From germline, CDR1 is PRHDT and CDR2 FYEKMQ (reference sequence). The CDR3 runs 13 residues. The CDR3 here is CASSLPSVSEAFF. In DNA, the CDR3 is TGTGCCAGCAGCCTCCCTTCAGTCTCTGAAGCTTTCTTT.

The V gene is TRBV4-2, the J gene TRBJ1-4, with D perhaps matching TRBD1 (5 bases). The germline gives CDR1 LGHNA, CDR2 YNFKEQ. The V end was cut by 5 bases, the J end by 5 bases, with 15 bases between. This CDR3 has 15 residues. The CDR3: CASSIPGRMNEKLFF. DNA of the CDR3: TGTGCCAGCAGCATTCCGGGACGGATGAATGAAAAACTGTTTTTT.

This clone was detected only a few times. This sequence joins TRBV29-1 and TRBJ2-2; 13 bases agree with TRBD2. The CDR3 consists of 14 residues. With V trimmed by 7 bases and J by 6 bases, 5 bases remained unmatched. Germline CDR1 is SQVTM and CDR2 is ANQGSEA. CDR3 region: CSAGTSGKAGELFF. Here the CDR3 DNA reads TGCAGCGCTGGGACTAGCGGGAAGGCCGGGGAGCTGTTTTTT.

V and J are TRBV27 and TRBJ1-1; TRBD1 is a possible D gene (5 bases). Germline CDR1 reads MNHEY; CDR2 reads SMNVEV (reference sequence). This CDR3 has 19 amino acids. The V end was cut by 5 bases, the J end by 3 bases, with 28 bases between. The CDR3 sequence: CASSQNIWQGNSFDTEAFF. The CDR3 nucleotides read TGTGCCAGCAGTCAAAATATATGGCAGGGTAATAGTTTTGACACTGAAGCTTTCTTT.

V gene TRBV4-3 combines with J gene TRBJ2-1; a weak D match, TRBD2 (5 bases). The V gene's germline CDR1 is LGHNA and CDR2 YSLEER. Between the trimmed V and J ends, which lost 3 bases and 8 bases, there was a span of 11 bases. This CDR3 is 13 amino acids long. The CDR3 protein is CASSQASMDEQFF. DNA for the CDR3: TGCGCCAGCAGCCAGGCTAGCATGGATGAGCAGTTCTTC.

The chain combines TRBV7-2 with TRBJ1-1; no definite D call. V was clipped by 0 bases and J by 2 bases, with 13 bases between them. The CDR3 is 16 amino acids. The germline CDR1 and CDR2 sequences are SGHTA and FQGNSA. The CDR3 here is CASSLALWAGNTEAFF. CDR3 nucleotides: TGTGCCAGCAGCTTAGCGCTCTGGGCAGGAAACACTGAAGCTTTCTTT.

The V call is TRBV5-1, the J call TRBJ1-1, with 7 bases aligning to TRBD1. The V gene's germline CDR1 is SGHRS and CDR2 YFSETQ. The junction had 6 bases not matched to a gene; V was cut back by 0 bases and J by 1 base. The CDR3 extends over 16 amino acids. In DNA, the CDR3 is TGCGCCAGCAGCTTGGTTCCGCCAGGGGGGAACACTGAAGCTTTCTTT. Translating it yields CASSLVPPGGNTEAFF.